These 14 T cell receptor beta chains share one sample of origin, sequenced in a study of shared clonotypes between healthy human individuals (TCRdb year 2020). The library came from the immunoSEQ multiplex PCR assay. Drawn from immuneACCESS, this table holds only the in-frame rearrangements with V and J called that TCRdb kept. Clones are partly lost; checked studies trace under half to an unresolved V gene and leave the rest unexplained. Across this sample there are about 79,000 clones, with roughly three fifths seen only once. The ten largest clonotypes hold about half of the sample. Sequenced: memory CD8+ T cells sorted from blood. The intended sense of this specimen's cell subset or site label: CD45RO+ cells pooled with CCR7-negative TemRA cells. The receptors come from a man between 25 and 39 years old in good health.

The gene calls are TRBV15 and TRBJ2-1, with D maybe TRBD1 (6 bases). The CDR3 runs 18 residues. Germline V gives CDR1 LNHNV, CDR2 YYDKDF (reference sequence). V gave up 0 bases and J gave up 1 base, with 16 bases separating them. In nucleotides, the CDR3 is TGTGCCACCAGCAGAGATTTCTTGCTAGGGGGATCCTACAATGAGCAGTTCTTC. Translated, it gives CATSRDFLLGGSYNEQFF. Variable domain in full (rest from reference TRBV15 and TRBJ2-1): DAMVIQNPRYQVTQFGKPVTLSCSQTLNHNVMYWYQQKSSQAPKLLFHYYDKDFNNEADTPDNFQSRRPNTSFCFLDIRSPGLGDTAMYLCATSRDFLLGGSYNEQFFGPGTRLTVL.

The chain joins TRBV27 to TRBJ2-1, with 9 bases that match TRBD2. The CDR3 covers 16 residues. Germline CDR1 reads MNHEY; CDR2 reads SMNVEV (reference sequence). V was pared by 5 bases and J by 1 base, with 6 bases of the junction left unmatched. The CDR3 region is CASSPVSGRSYNEQFF. DNA for the CDR3: TGTGCCAGCAGTCCTGTTAGCGGGAGATCCTACAATGAGCAGTTCTTC.

This clone came up many times. Here the CDR3 reads CASSVAGIPSDTQYF. The CDR3 DNA sequence: TGTGCCAGCAGCGTAGCTGGTATTCCATCAGATACGCAGTATTTT. V is TRBV9 and J is TRBJ2-3, with D unclear. The germline V and J ends were trimmed by 0 bases and 4 bases, with 12 bases remaining between them. CDR3 length equals 15 residues. CDR1 and CDR2 from the germline V gene are SGDLS and YYNGEE.

This sequence joins TRBV6-5 and TRBJ2-1; 11 positions match TRBD2. The germline CDR1 and CDR2 sequences are MNHEY and SVGAGI. V dropped 6 bases and J dropped 6; count of bases not matched to a gene: 7. The CDR3 has 15 amino acids. The CDR3 spells CASSPIAGGPNEQFF. CDR3 nucleotides: TGTGCCAGCAGCCCCATAGCGGGAGGGCCCAATGAGCAGTTCTTC.

The gene calls are TRBV19 and TRBJ2-1; tentatively, D is TRBD2 (6 bases). CDR1 is LNHDA, CDR2 SQIVND, per germline (reference sequence). Trimming removed 5 bases at V and 2 bases at J, with 7 bases between. This CDR3 comprises 13 residues. CDR3 in amino acids: CASSAGPYNEQFF. CDR3 bases: TGTGCCAGTAGTGCGGGACCCTACAATGAGCAGTTCTTC.

The chain recombines TRBV11-2 with TRBJ2-7, with TRBD2 matching over 8 bases. J lost 3 bases, V lost 5 bases, and 12 bases had no gene match. Germline values: CDR1 SGHAT, CDR2 FQNNGV. CDR3 length equals 16 residues. CDR3 protein: CASSPPGVAGYYEQYF. In DNA, the CDR3 is TGTGCCAGCAGCCCACCCGGGGTAGCGGGATACTACGAGCAGTACTTC.

The chain couples TRBV6-5 to TRBJ2-7, with 11 bases lining up with TRBD1. Germline CDR1 and CDR2: MNHEY and SVGAGI. V shed 8 bases and J 4 bases; nucleotides not matched to a gene: 4. The CDR3 consists of 13 residues. The CDR3 bases are TGTGCCAGCGGCGGACAGGGGGCATACGAGCAGTACTTC. Translation gives CASGGQGAYEQYF.

CDR3 loop: CASSDNSWGTDTQYF. The CDR3 DNA is TGCGCCAGCAGTGACAACAGTTGGGGCACAGATACGCAGTATTTT. The rearrangement links TRBV10-2 to TRBJ2-3; no clear D gene. V was clipped by 3 bases and J by 1 base, with 11 bases between them. CDR3 length equals 15 residues. Germline-derived CDR1 and CDR2 are WSHSY and SAAADI.

In its sample, this clone was seen a few times. The same CDR3 can be traced to other DNA sequences in this sample. The chain has TRBV28 and TRBJ1-2, with D unresolved. The length of the CDR3 is 11 residues. Trimming left V 4 bases short and J 5 bases short, with 5 bases between. The germline V gene has CDR1 MDHEN and CDR2 SYDVKM. CDR3 region: CASSSSYGYTF. CDR3 bases: TGTGCCAGCAGTTCTTCATATGGCTACACCTTC.

The chain carries TRBV13 and TRBJ2-3; TRBD1 matches at 9 bases. Looked up from germline, CDR1 is PRHDT and CDR2 is FYEKMQ (reference sequence). V lost 3 bases, J lost 5 bases, and 6 bases stayed unmatched. This CDR3 is 15 amino acids long. The CDR3 DNA follows: TGTGCCAGCAGCTTCGTGGACAGGGGTGGAGATACGCAGTATTTT. Protein sequence: CASSFVDRGGDTQYF.

This chain links TRBV19 with TRBJ1-4; D call uncertain. Trimming removed 3 bases at V and 0 bases at J, with 8 bases between. The CDR3 consists of 15 residues. CDR1 LNHDA and CDR2 SQIVND come from the germline V gene (reference sequence). The CDR3, as DNA: TGTGCCAGTAGTATTGGGTATGCAACTAATGAAAAACTGTTTTTT. Protein: CASSIGYATNEKLFF.

A few counts support this clone. The chain couples TRBV14 to TRBJ2-3; 9 bases line up with TRBD1. Per germline, CDR1 SGHDN and CDR2 FVKESK. This CDR3 is 16 amino acids long. V lost 5 bases to trimming and J lost 4 bases; unmatched junction nucleotides: 10. This CDR3 is CASSYRGRRFPDTQYF. The CDR3 DNA reads TGTGCCAGCAGCTACAGGGGGCGCAGATTCCCAGATACGCAGTATTTT.

This rearrangement joins TRBV29-1 to TRBJ2-2; no firm D call. Germline V lookup: CDR1 SQVTM, CDR2 ANQGSEA. V lost 3 bases and J lost 4, with 12 bases in between. This CDR3 region has 14 residues. The CDR3 DNA reads as TGCAGCGTTGATCGGCAGGATACCACCGGGGAGCTGTTTTTT. Translated, it gives CSVDRQDTTGELFF.

The genes are TRBV6-5 and TRBJ1-2; unclear D gene. The CDR3 is 13 residues long. Germline lookup yields CDR1 MNHEY and CDR2 SVGAGI. The V end was cut by 6 bases, the J end by 1 base, with 9 bases between. CDR3 amino acids: CASRDPDNYGYTF. CDR3 sequence (DNA): TGTGCCAGCAGGGATCCGGATAACTATGGCTACACCTTC.